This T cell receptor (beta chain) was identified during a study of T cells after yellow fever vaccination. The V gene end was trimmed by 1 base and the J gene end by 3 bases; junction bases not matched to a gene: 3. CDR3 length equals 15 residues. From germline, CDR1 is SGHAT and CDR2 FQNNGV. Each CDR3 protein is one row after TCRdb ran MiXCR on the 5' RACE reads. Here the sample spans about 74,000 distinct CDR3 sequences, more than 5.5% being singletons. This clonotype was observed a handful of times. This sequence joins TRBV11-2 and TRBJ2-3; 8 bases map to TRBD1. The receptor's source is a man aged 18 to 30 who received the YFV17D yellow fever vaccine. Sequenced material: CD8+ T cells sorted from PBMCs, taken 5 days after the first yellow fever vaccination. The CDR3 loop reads CASSLGTGGTDTQYF. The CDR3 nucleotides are TGTGCCAGCAGCTTAGGAACAGGGGGAACAGATACGCAGTATTTT.